This entry lists 27 T cell receptor beta chains sequenced from one sample in a study of cytotoxic CD8 clonotypes in ibrutinib-treated CLL. The assay was immunoSEQ multiplex PCR, and TCRdb's table has in-frame clones only and misses some. This table has 300,000 to 350,000 clones, 80% appearing once. The sequences come from PBMCs, collected before ibrutinib treatment. The source is a human donor with chronic lymphocytic leukemia.

This clone appeared a single time. The chain has TRBV6-1 and TRBJ2-1; D remains ambiguous. Per the germline V gene, CDR1 is MNHNS and CDR2 is SASEGT. This CDR3 is built from 15 residues. V was trimmed by 4 bases and J by 0 bases, leaving 10 bases between them. The CDR3 region has the DNA TGTGCCAGCAGTGGACCAGTGAGCTCCTACAATGAGCAGTTCTTC. It specifies CASSGPVSSYNEQFF.

This clone was counted between two and nine times. The chain has TRBV27 and TRBJ2-5, with 7 positions matching TRBD2. Germline CDR1 reads MNHEY; CDR2 reads SMNVEV (reference sequence). V lost 3 bases, J lost 2 bases, and 6 bases stayed unmatched. CDR3 length: 15 amino acids. The CDR3 nucleotides read TGTGCCAGCAGTTTTTGGGGGGGGAGACAAGAGACCCAGTACTTC. This encodes CASSFWGGRQETQYF.

The CDR3 sequence: CASSLAVTSGGLTGELFF. CDR3 coding DNA: TGTGCCAGCAGTTTAGCGGTCACTTCAGGGGGTCTGACCGGGGAGCTGTTTTTT. This chain uses TRBV27 with TRBJ2-2; 7 bases are a match to TRBD1. This CDR3 comprises 18 residues. The germline V gene has CDR1 MNHEY and CDR2 SMNVEV (reference sequence). J gave up 5 bases and V 2 bases, and 14 bases lay outside the gene matches.

The chain couples TRBV5-1 to TRBJ2-7, with TRBD1 identical over 8 bases. CDR1 is SGHRS and CDR2 is YFSETQ in the germline V gene. The trim removed 5 bases at V and 2 bases at J, leaving 6 bases unmatched. The CDR3 has 14 amino acids. CDR3 residues: CASRITGGPYEQYF. The CDR3 nucleotides are TGCGCCAGCAGAATTACAGGGGGGCCCTACGAGCAGTACTTC.

This CDR3 is CASSPGQYTGELFF. CDR3 nucleotides: TGTGCCAGCAGCCCCGGACAATACACCGGGGAGCTGTTTTTT. The J gene is TRBJ2-2, the V gene TRBV9, with D possibly being TRBD1 (5 bases). Per germline, CDR1 SGDLS and CDR2 YYNGEE. V gave up 4 bases and J gave up 3 bases, with 10 bases separating them. The length of the CDR3 is 14 residues.

The chain uses TRBV2 and TRBJ1-6; D call uncertain. This CDR3 is 13 amino acids long. CDR1 SNHLY and CDR2 FYNNEI come from the germline V gene. V dropped 10 bases and J dropped 9 bases, with 16 bases sitting between them. The CDR3 region has the DNA TGTGCCACCCGAAGGGATGGTGGTTCACCCCTCCACTTT. It yields the protein CATRRDGGSPLHF.

This rearrangement joins TRBV9 to TRBJ2-3, with D possibly matching TRBD1 (5 bases). This CDR3 contains 14 residues. Trimming shortened V by 1 base and J by 7 bases, and 13 bases separated the two germline ends. From germline, CDR1 is SGDLS and CDR2 YYNGEE. The chain's CDR3 is CASSVPTDSYTQYF. CDR3 nucleotides: TGTGCCAGCAGCGTACCGACAGACTCTTATACGCAGTATTTT.

The chain joins TRBV29-1 to TRBJ2-3; D unclear. From germline, CDR1 is SQVTM and CDR2 ANQGSEA. This CDR3 spans 13 amino acids. V lost 2 bases and J 6 bases, leaving 12 bases between the germline ends. CDR3 DNA sequence: TGCAGCGTTGAACGGAGTCTTCGGGATACGCAGTATTTT. Residues: CSVERSLRDTQYF.

The rearrangement links TRBV30 to TRBJ1-5; TRBD1 agrees at 9 bases. Germline loops: CDR1 GTSNPN, CDR2 SVGIG (reference sequence). The ends lost 1 base at V and 6 bases at J; junction bases unmatched: 1. This CDR3 has 13 residues. Here the CDR3 DNA reads TGTGCCTGGAGTGCGGACAGGGGTCAGCCCCAGCATTTT. Its translation: CAWSADRGQPQHF.

The V call is TRBV30, the J call TRBJ1-2; D is ambiguous. V lost 6 bases to trimming and J lost 5 bases, with 19 bases between them. This CDR3 spans 14 amino acids. Germline V gives CDR1 GTSNPN, CDR2 SVGIG (reference sequence). This CDR3 reads CACPSGGPRYGYTF. DNA for the CDR3: TGTGCCTGTCCCAGCGGTGGGCCTAGGTATGGCTACACCTTC.

The chain is built from TRBV28 and TRBJ1-2; the D gene is possibly TRBD1 (6 bases). CDR3 length equals 13 residues. Trimming removed 8 bases from V and 1 base from J, with 11 bases in between. Per the germline V gene, CDR1 is MDHEN and CDR2 is SYDVKM. The CDR3 nucleotides are TGTGCCAGCCAGGGGCCGTATAACTATGGCTACACCTTC. It specifies CASQGPYNYGYTF.

The genes are TRBV4-2 and TRBJ2-4, with TRBD2 identical over 14 bases. Germline assignment: CDR1 LGHNA and CDR2 YNFKEQ. This CDR3 is 17 amino acids long. The V gene end was trimmed by 2 bases and the J gene end by 5 bases; junction bases not matched to a gene: 5. The CDR3 spells CASSQQGLAGVQNIQYF. The CDR3 region has the DNA TGTGCCAGCAGCCAACAGGGACTAGCGGGAGTACAAAACATTCAGTACTTC.

This clone was recorded a few times. The chain recombines TRBV11-2 with TRBJ2-7; D is uncertain. V was shortened by 1 base and J by 3 bases, with 4 bases between the two germline ends. The CDR3 is 12 amino acids. From germline, CDR1 is SGHAT and CDR2 FQNNGV. CDR3 in amino acids: CASSLVHYEQYF. For the CDR3, the DNA is TGTGCCAGCAGCTTAGTCCACTACGAGCAGTACTTC.

The chain employs TRBV6-1 and TRBJ1-2, with D hard to call. This CDR3 contains 14 residues. Germline CDR1 and CDR2: MNHNS and SASEGT. Trimming cost V 1 base and J 8 bases, with 14 bases left between them. The CDR3, as DNA: TGTGCCAGCAGTGAAGGGGTCTCCCTGGGGGGCTACACCTTC. Translation gives CASSEGVSLGGYTF.

The chain links TRBV2 to TRBJ1-3; possible D gene TRBD1, 6 bases. The germline gives CDR1 SNHLY, CDR2 FYNNEI. There are 14 residues in the CDR3. Trimming cost V 5 bases and J 3 bases, with 11 bases left between them. Here the CDR3 DNA reads TGTGCCAGCAGTCGGGGGGCGAATGGAAACACCATATATTTT. It translates to CASSRGANGNTIYF.

This clone occurred a few times. The CDR3 region has the DNA TGTGCCAGTAGTATTTGGGGCAGTCCCTCTGGGGCCAACGTCCTGACTTTC. Translation: CASSIWGSPSGANVLTF. The chain recombines TRBV19 with TRBJ2-6, with D possibly TRBD1 on 5 matching bases. There are 17 residues in the CDR3. V dropped 3 bases and J dropped 0 bases, with 12 bases sitting between them. The germline V gene has CDR1 LNHDA and CDR2 SQIVND (reference sequence).

The chain carries TRBV15 and TRBJ2-7, with TRBD1 matching 7 bases. Germline V gene lookup returns CDR1 LNHNV and CDR2 YYDKDF (reference sequence). Germline trimming cut 1 base from V and 3 bases from J; bases unmatched to any gene: 9. This CDR3 is 16 amino acids long. The chain's CDR3 is CATSRGGTESYYEQYF. CDR3 nucleotide sequence: TGTGCCACCAGCAGAGGAGGGACAGAGAGCTACTACGAGCAGTACTTC. The whole variable domain, filled in from reference TRBV15 and TRBJ2-7, reads DAMVIQNPRYQVTQFGKPVTLSCSQTLNHNVMYWYQQKSSQAPKLLFHYYDKDFNNEADTPDNFQSRRPNTSFCFLDIRSPGLGDTAMYLCATSRGGTESYYEQYFGPGTRLTVT.

V is TRBV7-2 and J is TRBJ1-3, with D possibly being TRBD1 (6 bases). CDR1 is SGHTA, CDR2 FQGNSA, per germline. This CDR3 spans 14 amino acids. With 2 bases removed from V and 3 bases from J, the gap between germline ends came to 8 bases. Written as DNA, the CDR3 is TGTGCCAGCAGCTTACCCAGGGGTGGAAACACCATATATTTT. As protein: CASSLPRGGNTIYF.

This clone was counted a single time. The CDR3 DNA is TGTGCCAGCAGCCCCGACAGGGGGCTCGAGCAGTACTTC. Translation gives CASSPDRGLEQYF. The J gene is TRBJ2-7, the V gene TRBV5-6, with TRBD1 matching 10 bases. This CDR3 has 13 residues. After removal of 4 bases from V and 6 bases from J, the junction contained 4 bases not matched to a gene. Germline lookup yields CDR1 SGHDT and CDR2 YYEEEE.

J is TRBJ2-6 and V is TRBV6-5; D gene uncertain. Trimming left V 5 bases short and J 0 bases short, with 8 bases between. The CDR3 covers 15 residues. CDR1 is MNHEY, CDR2 SVGAGI, per germline. The CDR3 region is CASSPQISGANVLTF. CDR3 sequence (DNA): TGTGCCAGCAGTCCCCAGATCTCTGGGGCCAACGTCCTGACTTTC.

This sequence joins TRBV5-5 and TRBJ2-1; D is unresolved. With 0 bases removed from V and 4 bases from J, the gap between germline ends came to 8 bases. The germline V gene encodes CDR1 SGHKS and CDR2 YYEKEE (reference sequence). This CDR3 is 14 amino acids long. The CDR3 nucleotides are TGTGCCAGCAGCTTGGGGCCGCGGTACAATGAGCAGTTCTTC. As protein: CASSLGPRYNEQFF.

This chain connects TRBV5-1 to TRBJ2-2; 7 positions agree with TRBD2. V dropped 6 bases and J dropped 1; count of bases not matched to a gene: 3. CDR1 is SGHRS and CDR2 is YFSETQ in the germline V gene. This CDR3 is built from 14 residues. In DNA, the CDR3 is TGCGCCAGCATGGCTAGCGGGAACACCGGGGAGCTGTTTTTT. Translating it yields CASMASGNTGELFF.

There are a few counts of this clone. J is TRBJ2-3 and V is TRBV6-5; 9 bases line up with TRBD2. V dropped 2 bases and J dropped 5; count of bases not matched to a gene: 5. The CDR3 runs 15 residues. Germline V gene data show CDR1 as MNHEY and CDR2 as SVGAGI. The CDR3 protein is CASSYASGIRDTQYF. CDR3 DNA sequence: TGTGCCAGCAGTTACGCTAGCGGGATTAGAGATACGCAGTATTTT.

DNA of the CDR3: TGTGCCAGCAGCCATGGGGGGGACTATGGCTACACCTTC. This gives the protein CASSHGGDYGYTF. J is TRBJ1-2 and V is TRBV7-3; TRBD1 is a possible D gene (5 bases). Germline CDR1 SGHTA, CDR2 FQGTGA. The V gene lost 5 bases and the J gene lost 3 bases, with 10 bases spanning the gap. The CDR3 loop spans 13 amino acids.

On this clone: Different DNA sequences within this sample yield the same CDR3. This chain connects TRBV28 to TRBJ1-2; D remains unclear. Germline V CDR1 and CDR2: MDHEN, SYDVKM. This CDR3 is 12 amino acids long. V was shortened by 1 base and J by 5 bases, with 5 bases between the two germline ends. The CDR3 here is CASSLLGYGYTF. The CDR3 nucleotides read TGTGCCAGCAGTTTATTAGGGTATGGCTACACCTTC.

This chain connects TRBV5-6 to TRBJ2-5; D possibly uses TRBD1 or TRBD2 (5 bases each). The germline V gene encodes CDR1 SGHDT and CDR2 YYEEEE. V gave up 0 bases and J gave up 2 bases, with 8 bases separating them. CDR3 length: 14 residues. CDR3 nucleotides: TGTGCCAGCAGCTTGGATTGGGGGCAAGAGACCCAGTACTTC. As protein: CASSLDWGQETQYF. Full variable domain (missing parts from reference TRBV5-6 and TRBJ2-5): DAGVTQSPTHLIKTRGQQVTLRCSPKSGHDTVSWYQQALGQGPQFIFQYYEEEERQRGNFPDRFSGHQFPNYSSELNVNALLLGDSALYLCASSLDWGQETQYFGPGTRLLVL.

The rearrangement uses TRBV20-1 and TRBJ2-3; no firm D call. Trimming removed 6 bases at V and 6 bases at J, with 7 bases between. This CDR3 has 10 residues. From germline, CDR1 is DFQATT and CDR2 SNEGSKA (reference sequence). The CDR3 region is CSAQYDTQYF. In nucleotides, the CDR3 is TGCAGTGCCCAGTATGATACGCAGTATTTT.